This T cell receptor beta chain was sequenced for a study of patients and donors after allogeneic stem cell transplantation. This clonotype showed up many times. Each CDR3 protein is one row after TCRdb ran MiXCR on the RT-PCR reads. The sample contains about 87,000 distinct CDR3 sequences, roughly 5.2% of which appear only once. The material sequenced was blood, either unsorted or a sorted T cell fraction (not recorded which). This clonotype originated in a human donor who was either an allogeneic HSCT recipient or a stem cell or donor lymphocyte infusion donor (not recorded which). It is not recorded whose cells these are; they may come from a transplant donor.

In DNA form, the CDR3 reads TGTGCCAGCAGCCTTTTATGGGGTGGAGTCAATCAGCCCCAGCATTTT. This encodes CASSLLWGGVNQPQHF. V usage is TRBV28 and J usage is TRBJ1-5; D unresolved. The CDR3 length is 16 residues. Trimming shortened V by 6 bases and J by 3 bases, and 18 bases separated the two germline ends. CDR1 is MDHEN, CDR2 SYDVKM, per germline.